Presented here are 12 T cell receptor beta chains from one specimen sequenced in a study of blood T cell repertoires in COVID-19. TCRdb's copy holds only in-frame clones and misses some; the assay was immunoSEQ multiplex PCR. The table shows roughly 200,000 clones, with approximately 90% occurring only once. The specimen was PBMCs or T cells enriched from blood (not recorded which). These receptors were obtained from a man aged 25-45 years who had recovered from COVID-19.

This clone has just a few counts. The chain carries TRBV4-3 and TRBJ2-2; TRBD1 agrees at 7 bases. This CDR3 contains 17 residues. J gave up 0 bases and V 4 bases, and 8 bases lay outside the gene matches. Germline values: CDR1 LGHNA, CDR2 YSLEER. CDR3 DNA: TGCGCCAGCAGCCGAGTCGATCAGGGGGCGAACACCGGGGAGCTGTTTTTT. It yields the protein CASSRVDQGANTGELFF.

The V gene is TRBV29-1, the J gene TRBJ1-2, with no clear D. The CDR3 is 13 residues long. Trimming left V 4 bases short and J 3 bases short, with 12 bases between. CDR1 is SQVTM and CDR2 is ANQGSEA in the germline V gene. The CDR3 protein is CSVGVRLDYGYTF. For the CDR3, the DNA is TGCAGCGTTGGGGTGAGGTTGGACTATGGCTACACCTTC.

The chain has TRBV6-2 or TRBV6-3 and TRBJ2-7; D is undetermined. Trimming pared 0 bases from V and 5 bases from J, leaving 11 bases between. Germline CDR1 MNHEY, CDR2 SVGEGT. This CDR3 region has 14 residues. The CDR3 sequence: CASSYSIGLDEQYF. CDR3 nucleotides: TGTGCCAGCAGTTACTCGATTGGTCTAGACGAGCAGTACTTC.

The CDR3: CASSGLQGATEAFF. CDR3 sequence (DNA): TGTGCCAGCAGCGGATTACAGGGGGCCACTGAAGCTTTCTTT. The gene calls are TRBV7-9 and TRBJ1-1, with 9 bases matching TRBD1. This CDR3 comprises 14 residues. CDR1 is SEHNR, CDR2 FQNEAQ, per germline (reference sequence). Germline trimming cut 5 bases from V and 4 bases from J; bases unmatched to any gene: 5. Combining the CDR3 with reference TRBV7-9 and TRBJ1-1 gives the whole variable domain DTGVSQNPRHKITKRGQNVTFRCDPISEHNRLYWYRQTLGQGPEFLTYFQNEAQLEKSRLLSDRFSAERPKGSFSTLEIQRTEQGDSAMYLCASSGLQGATEAFFGQGTRLTVV.

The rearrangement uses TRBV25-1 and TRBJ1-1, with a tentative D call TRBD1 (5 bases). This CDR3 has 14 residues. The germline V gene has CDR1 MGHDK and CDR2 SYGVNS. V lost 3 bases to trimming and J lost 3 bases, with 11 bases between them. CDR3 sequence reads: CASSDLQGYTEAFF. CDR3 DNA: TGTGCCAGCAGTGATCTTCAGGGATACACTGAAGCTTTCTTT.

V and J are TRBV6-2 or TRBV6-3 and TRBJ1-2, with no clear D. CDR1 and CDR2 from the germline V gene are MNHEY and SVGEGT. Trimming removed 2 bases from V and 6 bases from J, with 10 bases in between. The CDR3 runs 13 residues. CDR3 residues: CASSYGVEDGYTF. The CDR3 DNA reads TGTGCCAGCAGTTACGGGGTGGAGGATGGCTACACCTTC.

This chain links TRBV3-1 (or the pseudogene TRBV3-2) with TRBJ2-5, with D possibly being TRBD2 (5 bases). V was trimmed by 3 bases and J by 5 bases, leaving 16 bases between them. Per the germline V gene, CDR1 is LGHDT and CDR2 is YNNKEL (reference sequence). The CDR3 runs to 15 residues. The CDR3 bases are TGTGCCAGCAGCCAGTCTTCGGGAATTATCGAGACCCAGTACTTC. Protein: CASSQSSGIIETQYF.

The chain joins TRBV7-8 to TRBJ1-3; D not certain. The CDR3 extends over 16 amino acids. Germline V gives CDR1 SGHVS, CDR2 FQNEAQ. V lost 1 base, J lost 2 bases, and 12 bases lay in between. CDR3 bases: TGTGCCAGCAGCTTAGTTAAGGCTGGGCCTGGAAACACCATATATTTT. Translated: CASSLVKAGPGNTIYF.

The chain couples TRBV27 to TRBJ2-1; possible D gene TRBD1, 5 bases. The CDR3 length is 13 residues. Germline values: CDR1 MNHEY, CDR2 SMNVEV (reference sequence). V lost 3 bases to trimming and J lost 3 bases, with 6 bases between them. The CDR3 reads CASSFQGYNEQFF. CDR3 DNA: TGTGCCAGCAGTTTCCAGGGCTACAATGAGCAGTTCTTC.

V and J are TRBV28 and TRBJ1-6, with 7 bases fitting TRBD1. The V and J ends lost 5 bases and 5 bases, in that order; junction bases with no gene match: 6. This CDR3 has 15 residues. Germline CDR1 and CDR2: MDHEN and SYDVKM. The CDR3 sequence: CASSPRGQHNSPLHF. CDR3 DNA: TGTGCCAGCAGTCCACGGGGACAGCATAATTCACCCCTCCACTTT.

The CDR3 loop is CASSPRQGALSGIYNEQFF. CDR3 DNA sequence: TGTGCCAGCAGCCCTAGACAGGGGGCCCTGTCTGGAATTTACAATGAGCAGTTCTTC. The chain couples TRBV7-2 to TRBJ2-1, with 10 bases matching TRBD1. This CDR3 comprises 19 residues. Trimming cost V 5 bases and J 4 bases; bases outside gene matches: 17. Per the germline V gene, CDR1 is SGHTA and CDR2 is FQGNSA.

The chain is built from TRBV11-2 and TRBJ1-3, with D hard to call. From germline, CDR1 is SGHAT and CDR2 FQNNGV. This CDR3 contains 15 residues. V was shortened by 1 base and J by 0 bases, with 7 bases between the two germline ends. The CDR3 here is CASSLGLSSGNTIYF. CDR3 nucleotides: TGTGCCAGCAGCTTAGGACTGTCCTCTGGAAACACCATATATTTT.